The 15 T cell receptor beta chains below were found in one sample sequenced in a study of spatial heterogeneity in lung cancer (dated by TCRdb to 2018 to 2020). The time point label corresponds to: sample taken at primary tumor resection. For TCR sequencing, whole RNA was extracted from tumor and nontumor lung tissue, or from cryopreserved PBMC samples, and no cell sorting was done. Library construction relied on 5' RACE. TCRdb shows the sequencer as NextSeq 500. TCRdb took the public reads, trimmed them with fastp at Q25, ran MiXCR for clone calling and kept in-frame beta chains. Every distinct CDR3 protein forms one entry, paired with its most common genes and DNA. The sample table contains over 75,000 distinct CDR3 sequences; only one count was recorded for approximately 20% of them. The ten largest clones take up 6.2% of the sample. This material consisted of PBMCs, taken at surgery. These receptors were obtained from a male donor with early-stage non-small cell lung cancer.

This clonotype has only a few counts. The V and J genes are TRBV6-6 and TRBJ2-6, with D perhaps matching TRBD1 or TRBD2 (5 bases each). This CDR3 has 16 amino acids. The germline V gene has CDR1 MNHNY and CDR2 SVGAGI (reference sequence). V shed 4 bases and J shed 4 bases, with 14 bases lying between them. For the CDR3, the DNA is TGTGCCAGCAGTTGGGGACGAGCTAAAGGGGCCAACGTCCTGACTTTC. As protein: CASSWGRAKGANVLTF.

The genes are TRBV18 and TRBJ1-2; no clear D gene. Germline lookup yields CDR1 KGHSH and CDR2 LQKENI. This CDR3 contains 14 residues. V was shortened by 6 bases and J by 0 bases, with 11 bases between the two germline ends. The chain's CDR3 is CASSFGRSNYGYTF. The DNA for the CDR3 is TGTGCCAGCTCTTTTGGACGGTCTAACTATGGCTACACCTTC.

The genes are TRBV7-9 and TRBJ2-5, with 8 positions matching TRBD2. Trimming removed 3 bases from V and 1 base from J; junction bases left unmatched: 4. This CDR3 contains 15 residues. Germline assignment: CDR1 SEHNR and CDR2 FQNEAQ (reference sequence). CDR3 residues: CASSLAGGIQETQYF. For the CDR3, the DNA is TGTGCCAGCAGCTTGGCGGGGGGTATCCAAGAGACCCAGTACTTC. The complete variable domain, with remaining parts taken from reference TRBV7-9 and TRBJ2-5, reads DTGVSQNPRHKITKRGQNVTFRCDPISEHNRLYWYRQTLGQGPEFLTYFQNEAQLEKSRLLSDRFSAERPKGSFSTLEIQRTEQGDSAMYLCASSLAGGIQETQYFGPGTRLLVL.

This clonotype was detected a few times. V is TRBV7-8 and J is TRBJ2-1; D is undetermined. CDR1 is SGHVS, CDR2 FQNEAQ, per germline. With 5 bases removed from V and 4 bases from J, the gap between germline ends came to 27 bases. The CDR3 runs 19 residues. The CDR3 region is CASSPPSPINLKRYNEQFF. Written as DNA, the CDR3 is TGTGCCAGCAGCCCTCCTTCTCCCATTAACTTAAAAAGGTACAATGAGCAGTTCTTC.

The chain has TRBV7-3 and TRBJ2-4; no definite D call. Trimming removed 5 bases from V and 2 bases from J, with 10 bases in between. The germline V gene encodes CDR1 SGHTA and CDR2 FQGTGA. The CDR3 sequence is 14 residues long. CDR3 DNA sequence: TGTGCCAGCAGCCTAGACGGATCCAAAAACATTCAGTACTTC. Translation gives CASSLDGSKNIQYF.

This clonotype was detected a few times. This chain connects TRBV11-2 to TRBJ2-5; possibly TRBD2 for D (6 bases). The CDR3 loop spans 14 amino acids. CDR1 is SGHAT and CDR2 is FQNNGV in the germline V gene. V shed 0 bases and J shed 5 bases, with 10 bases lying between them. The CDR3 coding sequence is TGTGCCAGCAGCTTAGACGGGGGATTGGAGACCCAGTACTTC. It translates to CASSLDGGLETQYF.

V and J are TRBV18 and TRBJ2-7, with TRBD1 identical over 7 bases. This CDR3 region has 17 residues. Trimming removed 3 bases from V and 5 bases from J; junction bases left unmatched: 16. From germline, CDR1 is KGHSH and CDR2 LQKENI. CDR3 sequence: CASSPNFQGEENHEQYF. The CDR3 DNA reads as TGTGCCAGCTCACCCAATTTCCAGGGGGAAGAGAATCACGAGCAGTACTTC. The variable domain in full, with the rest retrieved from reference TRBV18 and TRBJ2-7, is NAGVMQNPRHLVRRRGQEARLRCSPMKGHSHVYWYRQLPEEGLKFMVYLQKENIIDESGMPKERFSAEFPKEGPSILRIQQVVRGDSAAYFCASSPNFQGEENHEQYFGPGTRLTVT.

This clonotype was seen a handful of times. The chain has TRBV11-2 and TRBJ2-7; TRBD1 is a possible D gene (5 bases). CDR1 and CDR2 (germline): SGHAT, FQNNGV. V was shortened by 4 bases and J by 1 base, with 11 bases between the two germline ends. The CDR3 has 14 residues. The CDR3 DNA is TGTGCCAGCAGCTACCAGGGAATTTCCTACGAGCAGTACTTC. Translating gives CASSYQGISYEQYF.

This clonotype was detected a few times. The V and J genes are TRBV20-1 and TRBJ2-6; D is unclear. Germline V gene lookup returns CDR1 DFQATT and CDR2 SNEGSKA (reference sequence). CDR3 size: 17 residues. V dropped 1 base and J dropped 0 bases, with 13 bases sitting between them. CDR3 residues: CSARAKSDRSGANVLTF. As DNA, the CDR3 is TGCAGTGCTAGAGCCAAATCCGATCGCTCTGGGGCCAACGTCCTGACTTTC.

CDR3 DNA: TGCAGCGTTCTTCCCTCGACAGGGATCTATGGCTACACCTTC. It yields the protein CSVLPSTGIYGYTF. V gene TRBV29-1 combines with J gene TRBJ1-2; TRBD1 agrees at 7 bases. Losses at the gene ends were 5 bases for V and 4 bases for J; bases not matched to a gene: 10. Germline V CDR1 and CDR2: SQVTM, ANQGSEA. This CDR3 has 14 amino acids.

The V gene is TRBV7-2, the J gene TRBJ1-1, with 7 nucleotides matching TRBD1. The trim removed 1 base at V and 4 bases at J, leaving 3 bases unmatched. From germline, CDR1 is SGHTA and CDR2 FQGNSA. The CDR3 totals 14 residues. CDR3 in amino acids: CASSLGRQGTEAFF. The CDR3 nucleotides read TGTGCCAGCAGCTTAGGACGACAGGGCACTGAAGCTTTCTTT. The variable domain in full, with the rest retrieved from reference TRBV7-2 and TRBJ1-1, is GAGVSQSPSNKVTEKGKDVELRCDPISGHTALYWYRQSLGQGLEFLIYFQGNSAPDKSGLPSDRFSAERTGGSVSTLTIQRTQQEDSAVYLCASSLGRQGTEAFFGQGTRLTVV.

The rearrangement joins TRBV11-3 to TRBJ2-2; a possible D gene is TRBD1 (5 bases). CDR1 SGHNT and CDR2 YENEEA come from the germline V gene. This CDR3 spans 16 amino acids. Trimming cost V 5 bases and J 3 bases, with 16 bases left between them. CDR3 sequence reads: CASSTGPQAHTGELFF. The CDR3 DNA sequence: TGTGCCAGCAGCACGGGCCCACAGGCACACACCGGGGAGCTGTTTTTT. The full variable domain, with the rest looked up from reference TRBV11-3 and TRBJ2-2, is EAGVVQSPRYKIIEKKQPVAFWCNPISGHNTLYWYLQNLGQGPELLIRYENEEAVDDSQLPKDRFSAERLKGVDSTLKIQPAELGDSAVYLCASSTGPQAHTGELFFGEGSRLTVL.

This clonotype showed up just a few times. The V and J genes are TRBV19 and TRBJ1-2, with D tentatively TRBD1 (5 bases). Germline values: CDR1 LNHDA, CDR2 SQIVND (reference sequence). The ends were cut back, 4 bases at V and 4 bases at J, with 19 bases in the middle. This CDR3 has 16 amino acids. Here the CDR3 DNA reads TGTGCCAGTAGTACAGCCGGGACGCCAGTAGGCTATGGCTACACCTTC. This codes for CASSTAGTPVGYGYTF. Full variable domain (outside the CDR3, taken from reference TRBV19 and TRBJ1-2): DGGITQSPKYLFRKEGQNVTLSCEQNLNHDAMYWYRQDPGQGLRLIYYSQIVNDFQKGDIAEGYSVSREKKESFPLTVTSAQKNPTAFYLCASSTAGTPVGYGYTFGSGTRLTVV.

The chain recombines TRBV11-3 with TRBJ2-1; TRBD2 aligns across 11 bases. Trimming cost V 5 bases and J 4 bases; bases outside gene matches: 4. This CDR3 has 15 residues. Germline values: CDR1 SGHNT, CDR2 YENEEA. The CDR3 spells CASSLTSGSYNEQFF. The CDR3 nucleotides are TGTGCCAGCAGCCTAACTAGCGGGAGTTACAATGAGCAGTTCTTC.

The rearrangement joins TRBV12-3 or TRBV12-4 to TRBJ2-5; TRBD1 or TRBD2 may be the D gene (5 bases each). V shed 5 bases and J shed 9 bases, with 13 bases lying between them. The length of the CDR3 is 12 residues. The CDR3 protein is CASSRDPGAQYF. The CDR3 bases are TGTGCCAGCAGTAGGGACCCCGGGGCCCAGTACTTC.